Below are 13 T cell receptor beta chains sequenced from a single sample in a study of blood T cell repertoires in COVID-19. Data came from immunoSEQ multiplex PCR; TCRdb stores just in-frame clones and leaves some out. Among approximately 200,000 clones listed, around 85% were seen once. Sequenced: peripheral blood. The origin of the receptors is a human donor in a cohort sampled during active COVID-19.

The rearrangement uses TRBV19 and TRBJ2-6; the D is unclear. Germline V lookup: CDR1 LNHDA, CDR2 SQIVND (reference sequence). Trimming took off 7 bases at V and 0 bases at J, with 16 bases between the two ends. This CDR3 region has 17 residues. CDR3 nucleotide sequence: TGTGCCAGTACCGCGTCCCCCCCCTACTCTGGGGCCAACGTCCTGACTTTC. As protein: CASTASPPYSGANVLTF.

The rearrangement joins TRBV7-2 to TRBJ1-5, with TRBD1 matching 8 bases. Germline values: CDR1 SGHTA, CDR2 FQGNSA. V lost 2 bases to trimming and J lost 5 bases; unmatched junction nucleotides: 8. The CDR3 has 16 residues. CDR3 nucleotides: TGTGCCAGCAGCTTATTCAGGGGGCTGGGTTATCAGCCCCAGCATTTT. This codes for CASSLFRGLGYQPQHF.

The genes are TRBV20-1 and TRBJ1-5; D remains unclear. V lost 3 bases and J 0 bases, leaving 6 bases between the germline ends. Germline values: CDR1 DFQATT, CDR2 SNEGSKA (reference sequence). The length of the CDR3 is 13 residues. The CDR3 sequence: CSASESSNQPQHF. As DNA, the CDR3 is TGCAGTGCTAGTGAGAGTAGCAATCAGCCCCAGCATTTT.

This clone came up once. CDR3 DNA sequence: TGTGCCAGCAGCCCCCTAGCCCATTACAATGAGCAGTTCTTC. Translation: CASSPLAHYNEQFF. The chain is built from TRBV11-2 and TRBJ2-1, with a possible D match to TRBD2 (5 bases). The CDR3 runs 14 residues. V shed 5 bases and J shed 4 bases, with 12 bases lying between them. Germline V lookup: CDR1 SGHAT, CDR2 FQNNGV.

This clone was detected once. The chain carries TRBV6-5 and TRBJ2-1; TRBD2 aligns across 8 bases. The germline CDR1 and CDR2 sequences are MNHEY and SVGAGI. V lost 4 bases to trimming and J lost 6 bases; unmatched junction nucleotides: 11. This CDR3 has 16 amino acids. The CDR3 reads CASSSLSGTLFNEQFF. The CDR3 DNA reads TGTGCCAGCAGTTCTCTTAGCGGGACGCTATTCAATGAGCAGTTCTTC.

This sequence joins TRBV28 and TRBJ2-7; D remains unclear. The ends were cut back, 2 bases at V and 2 bases at J, with 4 bases in the middle. Germline V gene data show CDR1 as MDHEN and CDR2 as SYDVKM. CDR3 length: 12 amino acids. This chain's CDR3 is CASSLRAYEQYF. The CDR3 bases are TGTGCCAGCAGTTTACGGGCCTACGAGCAGTACTTC.

The V and J genes are TRBV6-4 and TRBJ2-2; D unresolved. V was trimmed by 2 bases and J by 7 bases, leaving 17 bases between them. The CDR3 consists of 16 residues. Germline V gives CDR1 MRHNA, CDR2 SNTAGT. In DNA, the CDR3 is TGTGCCAGCAGTGACAAATCGGCAGGCCGGTACGGGGAGCTGTTTTTT. Protein sequence: CASSDKSAGRYGELFF.

The chain has TRBV5-1 and TRBJ2-5; 13 bases align to TRBD2. Per germline, CDR1 SGHRS and CDR2 YFSETQ. The CDR3 totals 16 residues. V lost 1 base and J lost 5; bases outside the gene matches: 5. This chain's CDR3 is CASSLTSGRAGETQYF. The DNA of the CDR3 is TGCGCCAGCAGCTTGACTAGCGGGAGGGCCGGGGAGACCCAGTACTTC.

The CDR3: CASSYGGTDYGYTF. The CDR3 DNA follows: TGTGCCAGCAGTTACGGAGGGACTGACTATGGCTACACCTTC. This chain uses TRBV6-6 with TRBJ1-2; maybe TRBD1 (5 bases). This CDR3 region has 14 residues. In germline, CDR1 is MNHNY, CDR2 SVGAGI (reference sequence). V was pared by 2 bases and J by 3 bases, with 10 bases between.

The rearrangement joins TRBV20-1 to TRBJ1-1, with no clear D. Germline V gives CDR1 DFQATT, CDR2 SNEGSKA (reference sequence). This CDR3 has 11 amino acids. In DNA, the CDR3 is TGCAAAGGTCTTAGAGGCACTGAAGCTTTCTTT. Amino acids: CKGLRGTEAFF.

The chain couples TRBV27 to TRBJ1-2; D is perhaps TRBD1 (5 bases). Trimming stripped 3 bases from V and 5 bases from J, with 13 bases between. Germline V gene lookup returns CDR1 MNHEY and CDR2 SMNVEV (reference sequence). The CDR3 is 14 amino acids. The CDR3 DNA reads TGTGCCAGCAGTTTGGTGGCAGGGCGATATGGCTACACCTTC. Translation gives CASSLVAGRYGYTF.

The V call is TRBV5-1, the J call TRBJ2-7; D might be TRBD2 (5 bases). In germline, CDR1 is SGHRS, CDR2 YFSETQ. The CDR3 is made up of 14 amino acids. V lost 0 bases and J lost 6, with 13 bases in between. Here the CDR3 DNA reads TGCGCCAGCAGCTTGGTCCTAGCTAGTGCCGAGCAGTACTTC. Translated: CASSLVLASAEQYF.

This clone came up a few times. This chain connects TRBV30 to TRBJ2-7, with D tentatively TRBD1 (6 bases). Germline loops: CDR1 GTSNPN, CDR2 SVGIG (reference sequence). The V gene lost 8 bases and the J gene lost 0 bases, with 11 bases spanning the gap. This CDR3 contains 12 residues. The CDR3 sequence is CALDSNSYEQYF. DNA of the CDR3: TGTGCCCTGGACAGCAACTCCTACGAGCAGTACTTC.